One T cell receptor beta chain is described in this entry. The antigen remains unidentified. This entry is derived from a study of blood T cells in healthy people across ages. Whole-study findings and limits: With naive T cell percentage, TCR beta diversity showed a strong correlation.

Trimming at V came to 2 bases and at J to 1 base, leaving 5 bases not matched to a gene. Per the germline V gene, CDR1 is MNHEY and CDR2 is SVGEGT. The CDR3 extends over 17 amino acids. The use of a sample-barcoded 5' primer and a J-beta primer mix characterized a second PCR of roughly 6 to 11 cycles. Each cDNA molecule carried a tag from a template-switch adaptor that contained 12 random nucleotides. MiXCR was run by TCRdb on the 5' RACE reads, yielding one entry per CDR3 protein. The data show 1 million or so distinct CDR3 sequences, more than 40% seen once. Approximately 9 milliliters of peripheral blood were drawn from each donor into EDTA-treated tubes.

Sequencing input: blood. The chain employs TRBV6-2 or TRBV6-3 and TRBJ2-2; 9 positions match TRBD2. This receptor was obtained from a woman aged 60 to 75 in good health. CDR3 loop: CASSYQAGGMNTGELFF. As DNA, the CDR3 is TGTGCCAGCAGTTACCAAGCGGGAGGAATGAACACCGGGGAGCTGTTTTTT.